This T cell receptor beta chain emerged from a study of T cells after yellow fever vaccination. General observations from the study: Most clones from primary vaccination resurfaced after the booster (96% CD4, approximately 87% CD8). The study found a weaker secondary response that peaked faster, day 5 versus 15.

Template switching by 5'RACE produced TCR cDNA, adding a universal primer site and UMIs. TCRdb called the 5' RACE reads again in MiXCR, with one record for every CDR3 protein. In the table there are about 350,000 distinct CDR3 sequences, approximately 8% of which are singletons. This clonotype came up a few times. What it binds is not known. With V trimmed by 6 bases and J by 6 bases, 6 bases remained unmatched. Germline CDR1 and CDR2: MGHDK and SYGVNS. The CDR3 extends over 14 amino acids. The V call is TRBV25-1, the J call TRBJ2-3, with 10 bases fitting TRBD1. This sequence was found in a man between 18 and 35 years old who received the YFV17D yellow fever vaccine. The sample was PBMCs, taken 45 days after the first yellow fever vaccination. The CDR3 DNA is TGTGCCAGCAGGCAAGGACAGGGGGGGGATACGCAGTATTTT. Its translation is CASRQGQGGDTQYF.